This TCR beta chain was profiled in a study of blood T cell repertoires in COVID-19. Between the trimmed V and J ends, which lost 9 bases and 4 bases, there was a span of 12 bases. The CDR3 is made up of 13 amino acids. Produced via immunoSEQ multiplex PCR; TCRdb's table is partial and in-frame only. The sample lists hundreds of thousands of clones; around 87% were seen once. V gene TRBV12-3 or TRBV12-4 combines with J gene TRBJ1-4; tentatively, D is TRBD1 (5 bases). The source is a man aged 70-80 years with acute or convalescent COVID-19. Sequencing input: peripheral blood. Here the CDR3 reads CARGGMGNEKLFF. CDR3 nucleotides: TGTGCCAGGGGGGGAATGGGTAATGAAAAACTGTTTTTT.